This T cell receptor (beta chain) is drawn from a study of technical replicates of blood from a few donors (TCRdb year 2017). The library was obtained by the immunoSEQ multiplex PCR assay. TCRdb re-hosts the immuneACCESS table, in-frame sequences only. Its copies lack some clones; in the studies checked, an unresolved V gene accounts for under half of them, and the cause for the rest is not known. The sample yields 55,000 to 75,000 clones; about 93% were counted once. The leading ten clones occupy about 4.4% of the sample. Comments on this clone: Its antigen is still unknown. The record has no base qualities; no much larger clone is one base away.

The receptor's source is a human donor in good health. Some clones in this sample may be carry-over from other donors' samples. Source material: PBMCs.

The nucleotide sequence reads as follows: TGCGCCAGCAGCCAACCCTTAGGACGGACCACGGGGGTGAAACTGTTTTTT. Translation gives CASSQPLGRTTGVKLFF. This receptor chain uses TRBV4-1 and TRBJ1-4; TRBD1 is possibly the D segment (5 matching bases). Reading from cysteine to phenylalanine, the CDR3 counts 17 amino acids. Only the CDR3 region is kept as DNA, spanning 51 bases read in frame from base 1. Deletion took 2 bases off V and 11 bases off J, with a span of 24 bases between the germline ends. From the germline V gene, CDR1 is MGHRA and CDR2 is YSYEKL.